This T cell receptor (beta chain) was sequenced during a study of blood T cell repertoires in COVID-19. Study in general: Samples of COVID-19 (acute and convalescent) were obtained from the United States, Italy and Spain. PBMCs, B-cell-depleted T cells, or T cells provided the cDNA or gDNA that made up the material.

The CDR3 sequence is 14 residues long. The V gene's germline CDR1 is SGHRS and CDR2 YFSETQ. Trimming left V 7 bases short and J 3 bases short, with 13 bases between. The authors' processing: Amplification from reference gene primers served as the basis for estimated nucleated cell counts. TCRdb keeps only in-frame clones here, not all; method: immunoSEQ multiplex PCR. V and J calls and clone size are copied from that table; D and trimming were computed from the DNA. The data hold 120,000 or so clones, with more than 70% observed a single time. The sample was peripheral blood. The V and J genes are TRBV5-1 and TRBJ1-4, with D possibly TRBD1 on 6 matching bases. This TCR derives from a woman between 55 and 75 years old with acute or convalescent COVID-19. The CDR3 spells CASRPGQPNEKLFF. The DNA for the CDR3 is TGCGCCAGCCGGCCGGGACAACCTAATGAAAAACTGTTTTTT.